This TCR beta chain was recorded in a study of metastatic and nonmetastatic thyroid tumors. Whole-study context: Comparison of repertoires was carried out across blood and tumor or nodule tissue from malignant and benign thyroid patients.

As processed by the authors: The distant-metastasis classifier for papillary thyroid cancer was built from CDR3 differences across clinicopathological groups. TCRdb reanalyzed the PCR reads with MiXCR. TCRdb's processing, not the authors', yielded these V and J calls. This table holds 24,000 or so clones, approximately 11% found once. This clone was seen ten or more times. Its antigen is unidentified. Deletions cut 0 bases from V and 9 bases from J, with 9 bases between. Germline CDR1 SNHLY, CDR2 FYNNEI. This CDR3 comprises 13 residues. Each patient went into thyroid surgery without having received any treatment. Study-wide results and limits: Patients with malignant thyroid tumors reportedly had significantly higher TCR beta diversity than those with benign nodules, in blood and tumor.

Sequenced material: blood. The V gene is TRBV2, the J gene TRBJ1-5; no clear D. This receptor was identified in a female donor with papillary thyroid cancer or a benign thyroid nodule (not recorded which). Some clones in this sample may be carry-over from other donors' samples. CDR3 residues: CASSEARVLPQHF. CDR3 bases: TGTGCCAGCAGTGAAGCTAGGGTCCTGCCCCAGCATTTT.